This T cell receptor (beta chain) came from a study of T cells after yellow fever vaccination. Across the study: SMART-Seq v4 Ultra Low Input served to prepare low-cell-number fractions. Findings and limits, study-wide: A weaker but faster secondary response was observed, peaking on day 5 versus 15. Clones that expanded after primary vaccination mostly reappeared after the booster (roughly 95% CD4, approximately 85% CD8).

TCRdb re-called the 5' RACE reads with MiXCR, one entry per CDR3 protein. The table has roughly 32,000 distinct CDR3 sequences, 4.4% seen once. This clonotype has a count of ten or more. Antigen unknown. This CDR3 has 11 residues. Looked up from germline, CDR1 is SEHNR and CDR2 is FQNEAQ (reference sequence). The V and J ends lost 5 bases and 6 bases respectively, with 6 bases between them. This chain joins TRBV7-9 and TRBJ2-3; no clear D. The TCR originated in a man aged 30 to 39 who received the YFV17D yellow fever vaccine. Specimen: CD8+ T cells sorted from PBMCs, collected 5 days after the yellow fever booster vaccination. The CDR3 region is CASSPPDTQYF. As DNA, the CDR3 is TGTGCCAGCAGCCCGCCGGATACGCAGTATTTT.